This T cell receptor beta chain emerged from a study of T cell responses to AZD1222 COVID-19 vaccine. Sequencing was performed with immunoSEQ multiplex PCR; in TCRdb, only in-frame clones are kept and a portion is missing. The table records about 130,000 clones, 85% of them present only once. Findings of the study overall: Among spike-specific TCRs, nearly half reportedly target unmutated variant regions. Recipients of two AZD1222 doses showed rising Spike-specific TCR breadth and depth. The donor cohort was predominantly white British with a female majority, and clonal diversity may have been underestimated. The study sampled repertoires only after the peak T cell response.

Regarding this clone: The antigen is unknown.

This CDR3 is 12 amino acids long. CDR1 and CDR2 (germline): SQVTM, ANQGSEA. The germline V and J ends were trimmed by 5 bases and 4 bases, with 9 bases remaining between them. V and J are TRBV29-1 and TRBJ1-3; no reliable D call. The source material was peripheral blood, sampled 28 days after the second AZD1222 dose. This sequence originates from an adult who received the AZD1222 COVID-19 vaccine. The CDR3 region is CSVRLFGNTIYF. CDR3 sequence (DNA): TGCAGCGTTAGGCTTTTCGGAAACACCATATATTTT.